Listed below are T cell receptor beta chains from one sample, sequenced in a study of blood T cell repertoires in COVID-19. Produced via immunoSEQ multiplex PCR; TCRdb's table is partial and in-frame only. This sample has approximately 230,000 clones; approximately 82% occur once, and the top ten carry approximately 15%. Material for sequencing was PBMCs or T cells enriched from blood (not recorded which). These TCRs come from a man aged 35 to 55 who had recovered from COVID-19. The CDR3 runs from the conserved cysteine through the conserved F or W. Each record gives: J gene, V gene, clone size, CDR3 protein. Some rows have no size entry. The others give once, few or many, or a class for an expanded clone.

TRBJ1-3 TRBV6-5 . CASWVKGSSGNTIYF
TRBJ2-1 TRBV5-1 once CASSLLRGVYNEQFF
TRBJ2-7 TRBV28 . CASSPVGGRDEQYF
TRBJ2-5 TRBV6-5 . CASSYRTGPQETQYF
TRBJ1-1 TRBV5-1 . CASSLDFGGNTEAFF
TRBJ2-3 TRBV18 . CAGSPPNSGPSTDTQYF
TRBJ1-2 TRBV11-2 many CASPRDRGPYGYTF
TRBJ2-5 TRBV19 once CASSQGGGAETQYF
TRBJ2-1 TRBV15 . CATSREAVAGGNEQFF
TRBJ1-1 TRBV7-2 . CASSLLTGTGTNTEAFF
TRBJ1-4 TRBV7-2 few CASSLVSADEKLFF
TRBJ1-1 TRBV5-1 . CASSKDTGAVVAFF
TRBJ2-4 TRBV28 . CASSPGAGLAKNIQYF
TRBJ1-2 TRBV12-5 . CAKQDRGGGYTF
TRBJ2-1 TRBV6-5 . CASSSSVGGGSREQFF
TRBJ2-3 TRBV9 . CASSTGADTQYF
TRBJ2-1 TRBV6-6 few CASSPLAGGPSYNEQFF
TRBJ1-1 TRBV12-3/TRBV12-4 . CASTLHLNTEAFF
TRBJ2-1 TRBV7-8 . CASSLGSLAGVNEQFF
TRBJ1-1 TRBV7-9 . CASSSDRKNTEAFF
TRBJ2-2 TRBV15 . CATSRRGPGELFF
TRBJ2-1 TRBV5-1 . CASSLVGEGHHEQFF
TRBJ2-3 TRBV2 many CASSARVTDTQYF
TRBJ2-7 TRBV7-3 . CASSRQGEYEQYF
TRBJ2-2 TRBV24-1 . CATSDPQAPNTGELFF
TRBJ2-1 TRBV3-1/TRBV3-2 . CASSPRLAGGAIGSYNEQFF
TRBJ2-3 TRBV5-1 . CASSLVGRGTDTQYF
TRBJ2-7 TRBV11-1 . CASSANRDYEQYF
TRBJ2-1 TRBV6-5 . CASSWDRGRNEQFF
TRBJ2-1 TRBV7-7 . CASSLRDSRDEQFF
TRBJ1-3 TRBV28 . CASSAGGLGNTIYF
TRBJ2-2 TRBV5-1 once CASSDRGANTGELFF
TRBJ2-2 TRBV18 . CASSPVPRRGQTGELFF
TRBJ2-7 TRBV29-1 . CSVGPGEGYEQYF
TRBJ1-2 TRBV29-1 . CSVGRQNYGYTF
TRBJ1-5 TRBV28 . CAGDSFNQPQHF
TRBJ2-3 TRBV6-4 . CASSDSAGGADTQYF
TRBJ1-6 TRBV5-1 . CASSLGSHNSPLHF
TRBJ2-7 TRBV28 . CASSLPEGRTGGYSSYEQYF
TRBJ1-2 TRBV27 . CASSPLLLRDRVEGYTF
TRBJ1-5 TRBV12-3/TRBV12-4 . CASSPQRNQPQHF
TRBJ1-1 TRBV28 . CASGIGTGNTEAFF
TRBJ1-1 TRBV3-1/TRBV3-2 . CASSQAQGNTEAFF
TRBJ2-3 TRBV19 . CASTDRGGRRDTQYF
TRBJ2-7 TRBV9 . CASSPQGGGAYEQYF
TRBJ2-1 TRBV9 . CASSAGLTSEQFF
TRBJ2-7 TRBV19 few CASSIRTGDPYEQYF
TRBJ2-1 TRBV5-1 . CASSSGVLNNEQFF